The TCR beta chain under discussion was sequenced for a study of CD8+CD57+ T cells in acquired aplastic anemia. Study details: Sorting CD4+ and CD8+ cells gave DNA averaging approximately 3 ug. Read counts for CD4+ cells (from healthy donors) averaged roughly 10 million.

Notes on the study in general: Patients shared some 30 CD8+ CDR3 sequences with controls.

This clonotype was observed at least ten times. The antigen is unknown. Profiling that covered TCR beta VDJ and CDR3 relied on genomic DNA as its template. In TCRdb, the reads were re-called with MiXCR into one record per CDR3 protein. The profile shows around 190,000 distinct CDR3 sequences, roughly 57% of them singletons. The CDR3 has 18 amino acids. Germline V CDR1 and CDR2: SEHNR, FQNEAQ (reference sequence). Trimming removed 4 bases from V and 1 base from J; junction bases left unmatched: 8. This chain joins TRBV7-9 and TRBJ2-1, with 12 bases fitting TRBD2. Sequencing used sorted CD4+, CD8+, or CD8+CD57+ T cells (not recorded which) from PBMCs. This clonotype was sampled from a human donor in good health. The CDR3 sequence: CASSSTSGGPPSYNEQFF. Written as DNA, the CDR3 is TGTGCCAGCAGCTCCACTAGCGGGGGGCCTCCGTCCTACAATGAGCAGTTCTTC. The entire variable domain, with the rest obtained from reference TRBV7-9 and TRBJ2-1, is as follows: DTGVSQNPRHKITKRGQNVTFRCDPISEHNRLYWYRQTLGQGPEFLTYFQNEAQLEKSRLLSDRFSAERPKGSFSTLEIQRTEQGDSAMYLCASSSTSGGPPSYNEQFFGPGTRLTVL.